Listed here are 15 T cell receptor beta chains from one sample, sequenced in a study of blood T cell repertoires in COVID-19. Libraries were prepared by immunoSEQ multiplex PCR; TCRdb keeps only in-frame clonotypes and omits some of them. The table lists around 59,000 clones, 85% to 90% of them singletons. Sequences were obtained from peripheral blood. All receptors derive from a man in his 60s with acute or convalescent COVID-19.

The genes are TRBV3-1 (or the pseudogene TRBV3-2) and TRBJ2-3; D remains ambiguous. Trimming shortened V by 0 bases and J by 8 bases, and 6 bases separated the two germline ends. The CDR3 is made up of 12 amino acids. Germline assignment: CDR1 LGHDT and CDR2 YNNKEL (reference sequence). The CDR3, as DNA: TGTGCCAGCAGCCAAGATCAGGCTACGCAGTATTTT. Protein sequence: CASSQDQATQYF.

The V gene is TRBV15, the J gene TRBJ1-1, with D tentatively TRBD1 (5 bases). Trimming cost V 3 bases and J 6 bases, with 14 bases left between them. The germline gives CDR1 LNHNV, CDR2 YYDKDF (reference sequence). The CDR3 consists of 14 residues. CDR3 DNA: TGTGCCACCAGCAGTGGGGACTCTGTGTCTGAAGCTTTCTTT. Translating it yields CATSSGDSVSEAFF.

The V and J genes are TRBV28 and TRBJ2-1, with 9 bases that match TRBD1. Per germline, CDR1 MDHEN and CDR2 SYDVKM. The CDR3 loop spans 15 amino acids. The J segment lost 5 bases and the V segment lost 6 bases, leaving 8 bases of the junction unmatched. CDR3 nucleotides: TGTGCCAGCAGCCTAGGGACAGGGATGAACAATGAGCAGTTCTTC. Protein product: CASSLGTGMNNEQFF. The entire variable domain, with the rest obtained from reference TRBV28 and TRBJ2-1, is as follows: DVKVTQSSRYLVKRTGEKVFLECVQDMDHENMFWYRQDPGLGLRLIYFSYDVKMKEKGDIPEGYSVSREKKERFSLILESASTNQTSMYLCASSLGTGMNNEQFFGPGTRLTVL.

This chain joins TRBV9 and TRBJ2-1, with TRBD1 matching over 7 bases. The CDR3 has 15 residues. V gave up 9 bases and J gave up 9 bases; unmatched junction bases: 18. CDR1 SGDLS and CDR2 YYNGEE come from the germline V gene. The CDR3 nucleotides are TGTGCCACCTCCCGACAGGGTAGTCTGCCAGGTGAGCAGTTCTTC. Encoded protein: CATSRQGSLPGEQFF.

V usage is TRBV27 and J usage is TRBJ1-5; D is ambiguous. Germline V gives CDR1 MNHEY, CDR2 SMNVEV (reference sequence). The CDR3 length is 16 residues. V was shortened by 5 bases and J by 0 bases, with 14 bases between the two germline ends. CDR3 in DNA: TGTGCCAGCAGTATCTCGGGAGGTTATAGCAATCAGCCCCAGCATTTT. Protein product: CASSISGGYSNQPQHF.

The J gene is TRBJ2-5, the V gene TRBV28; TRBD1 aligns across 8 bases. Germline V gene sequence: CDR1 MDHEN, CDR2 SYDVKM. V gave up 5 bases and J gave up 4 bases; unmatched junction bases: 12. This CDR3 contains 16 residues. The CDR3 DNA sequence: TGTGCCAGCAGTCCCCCCCGTCAGGGGGCGACAGAGACCCAGTACTTC. Translating it yields CASSPPRQGATETQYF.

The chain couples TRBV11-3 to TRBJ2-7; 7 bases map to TRBD1. The germline gives CDR1 SGHNT, CDR2 YENEEA. The CDR3 is made up of 13 amino acids. V was pared by 4 bases and J by 3 bases, with 3 bases of the junction left unmatched. The CDR3 coding sequence is TGTGCCAGCAGCTGGGGACAGAACTACGAGCAGTACTTC. Its protein is CASSWGQNYEQYF.

J is TRBJ1-5 and V is TRBV3-1 (or the pseudogene TRBV3-2); D ambiguous. Germline V gene lookup returns CDR1 LGHDT and CDR2 YNNKEL (reference sequence). The CDR3 totals 14 residues. V lost 4 bases and J 2 bases, leaving 9 bases between the germline ends. The CDR3 loop reads CASSLAVGNQPQHF. CDR3 bases: TGTGCCAGCAGCCTGGCAGTGGGCAATCAGCCCCAGCATTTT.

Only a few counts were recorded for this clone. V gene TRBV27 combines with J gene TRBJ2-7, with TRBD2 identical over 12 bases. Per the germline V gene, CDR1 is MNHEY and CDR2 is SMNVEV (reference sequence). V trimming: 8 bases; J trimming: 3 bases; junction bases outside the gene matches: 5. This CDR3 is built from 14 residues. DNA for the CDR3: TGTGCCAGCCGACTAGCGGGAGCCCTCTACGAGCAGTACTTC. Translation gives CASRLAGALYEQYF.

CDR3 sequence (DNA): TGCGCCAGCAGCCCAGTCCAGGGCAACTATGGCTACACCTTC. Protein: CASSPVQGNYGYTF. The chain combines TRBV5-1 with TRBJ1-2; possibly TRBD1 for D (5 bases). Deletions cut 4 bases from V and 2 bases from J, with 12 bases between. The germline V gene encodes CDR1 SGHRS and CDR2 YFSETQ. The CDR3 loop spans 14 amino acids.

The V and J genes are TRBV7-6 and TRBJ1-4; 9 bases align to TRBD1. This CDR3 contains 16 residues. CDR1 SGHVS and CDR2 FNYEAQ come from the germline V gene. J lost 2 bases, V lost 3 bases, and 4 bases had no gene match. The CDR3, as DNA: TGTGCCAGCAGCTTGCGGACAGGGGAGACTAATGAAAAACTGTTTTTT. This gives the protein CASSLRTGETNEKLFF.

The J gene is TRBJ2-1, the V gene TRBV28; TRBD2 agrees at 14 bases. The CDR3 has 15 amino acids. V lost 4 bases and J lost 7; bases outside the gene matches: 3. Germline V CDR1 and CDR2: MDHEN, SYDVKM. The CDR3 is CASSSGLAGVNEQFF. The CDR3 DNA reads as TGTGCCAGCAGTTCGGGACTAGCGGGAGTAAATGAGCAGTTCTTC.

This clone was seen once. This chain links TRBV5-4 with TRBJ2-2, with 8 bases fitting TRBD1. The CDR3 runs 18 residues. The germline gives CDR1 SGHNT, CDR2 YYREEE (reference sequence). J was trimmed by 3 bases and V by 3 bases; bases with no gene match: 13. The CDR3 protein is CASSSSLQGAGDTGELFF. CDR3 nucleotide sequence: TGTGCCAGCAGCTCATCCCTTCAGGGGGCTGGGGACACCGGGGAGCTGTTTTTT.

This clone has more than one count but fewer than ten. The CDR3 end shows no conserved phenylalanine or tryptophan, and so a read error is likely. The DNA is omitted, as the CDR3 cannot be located on it reliably, and the CDR3 follows TCRdb's listing. The chain links TRBV12-5 to TRBJ2-6; TRBD1 reflects the table's D call only, with no check against the DNA. The CDR3 is 10 residues long, ends included. Per the germline V gene, CDR1 is LGHNT and CDR2 is FRNRAP. Here the CDR3 reads CASVPRGHRR.

The chain is built from TRBV6-1 and TRBJ2-3, with 12 positions matching TRBD2. Trimming at V came to 3 bases and at J to 4 bases, leaving 5 bases not matched to a gene. There are 16 residues in the CDR3. CDR1 and CDR2 (germline): MNHNS, SASEGT. CDR3 region: CASSESLAGGSDTQYF. DNA of the CDR3: TGTGCCAGCAGTGAGAGTCTAGCGGGAGGGTCAGATACGCAGTATTTT.